This passage covers 9 T cell receptor beta chains from one sample sequenced in a study of T cells in Graves' hyperthyroidism and ophthalmopathy (dated by TCRdb to about 2019). Library creation used multiplex PCR. The sequencer was an Illumina HiSeq 2000. The TCR beta CDR3 regions were amplified from the RNA transcripts. The TCR CDR3 was subjected to a first round of RT-PCR using the HTBI primer set and the Qiagen OneStep RT-PCR kit. Starting from the raw public reads, TCRdb applied fastp trimming at Q25, assembled clones with MiXCR and retained in-frame beta chains. Each entry merges the rows of one CDR3 protein and shows their most common DNA and genes. The sample has some 490,000 distinct CDR3 sequences on record, roughly 23% of them singletons. Clones ranked in the top ten supply about 53% of the sample. Sequencing was carried out using blood. The receptor set was obtained from a woman aged 70 to 79 with Graves' ophthalmopathy.

The chain has TRBV6-1 and TRBJ1-5, with 10 bases aligning to TRBD1. The CDR3 totals 15 residues. CDR1 is MNHNS, CDR2 SASEGT, per germline. V lost 0 bases to trimming and J lost 5 bases; unmatched junction nucleotides: 1. CDR3 protein: CASSEAGQGYQPQHF. Written as DNA, the CDR3 is TGTGCCAGCAGTGAAGCGGGACAGGGGTATCAGCCCCAGCATTTT.

This clonotype was observed a handful of times. The rearrangement links TRBV12-3 or TRBV12-4 to TRBJ1-1; D is unresolved. Trimming cost V 6 bases and J 1 base, with 12 bases left between them. The CDR3 totals 14 residues. The DNA of the CDR3 is TGTGCCAGCAGCGAATGGACGGGGAACACTGAAGCTTTCTTT. The encoded protein is CASSEWTGNTEAFF.

J is TRBJ2-7 and V is TRBV12-3 or TRBV12-4; the D call may be TRBD1 or TRBD2 (7 bases each). The CDR3 contains 17 residues. The V end lost 1 base, the J end lost 2 bases, and 18 bases lay between the germline ends. CDR3 nucleotide sequence: TGTGCCAGCAGTTTAGGGGGGGGAGGAGGGGGCCCCTACGAGCAGTACTTC. Its protein is CASSLGGGGGGPYEQYF.

This clonotype was found a few times. This rearrangement joins TRBV4-1 to TRBJ1-3; no reliable D call. The CDR3 has 16 residues. Per germline, CDR1 MGHRA and CDR2 YSYEKL. V gave up 2 bases and J gave up 3 bases, with 14 bases separating them. The CDR3 spells CASSQPPPGRGNTIYF. DNA for the CDR3: TGCGCCAGCAGCCAACCGCCTCCCGGGCGTGGAAACACCATATATTTT.

This clonotype was found a few times. The chain links TRBV6-2 or TRBV6-3 to TRBJ2-4; tentatively, D is TRBD2 (5 bases). Germline lookup yields CDR1 MNHEY and CDR2 SVGEGT. There are 14 residues in the CDR3. V gave up 7 bases and J gave up 0 bases, with 10 bases separating them. The CDR3 loop reads CASKPGGAKNIQYF. The CDR3, as DNA: TGTGCCAGCAAACCAGGAGGAGCCAAAAACATTCAGTACTTC.

J is TRBJ1-1 and V is TRBV3-1; D not resolved. Per the germline V gene, CDR1 is LGHDT and CDR2 is YNNKEL (reference sequence). The germline V and J ends were trimmed by 4 bases and 1 base, with 10 bases remaining between them. This CDR3 contains 14 residues. The CDR3 sequence is CASSPGWQNTEAFF. CDR3 coding DNA: TGTGCCAGCAGCCCCGGGTGGCAGAACACTGAAGCTTTCTTT.

There are many counts of this clonotype. The chain links TRBV2 to TRBJ1-2, with D maybe TRBD1 (5 bases). CDR1 is SNHLY and CDR2 is FYNNEI in the germline V gene. The CDR3 consists of 14 residues. The V and J ends lost 6 bases and 1 base respectively, with 12 bases between them. The CDR3 coding sequence is TGTGCCAGCAGGAGCGGGACTGGTAACTATGGCTACACCTTC. Translation gives CASRSGTGNYGYTF. Variable domain in full (rest from reference TRBV2 and TRBJ1-2): EPEVTQTPSHQVTQMGQEVILRCVPISNHLYFYWYRQILGQKVEFLVSFYNNEISEKSEIFDDQFSVERPDGSNFTLKIRSTKLEDSAMYFCASRSGTGNYGYTFGSGTRLTVV.

This clonotype has a count of ten or more. This rearrangement joins TRBV3-1 to TRBJ1-1; weak D call: TRBD1 (5 bases). The germline gives CDR1 LGHDT, CDR2 YNNKEL (reference sequence). The CDR3 covers 17 residues. V lost 1 base, J lost 0 bases, and 15 bases lay in between. DNA of the CDR3: TGTGCCAGCAGCCAAGTTCCCCAAGGGGATATGAACACTGAAGCTTTCTTT. It codes for CASSQVPQGDMNTEAFF.

V and J are TRBV24-1 and TRBJ2-1, with 8 bases lining up with TRBD1. CDR3 length equals 16 residues. V dropped 4 bases and J dropped 1; count of bases not matched to a gene: 5. From germline, CDR1 is KGHDR and CDR2 SFDVKD. The CDR3 protein is CATSDPTGGSYNEQFF. The CDR3 coding sequence is TGTGCCACCAGTGACCCTACAGGGGGTTCCTACAATGAGCAGTTCTTC.